The source of this TCR beta chain is a study of response to subunit inactivated influenza vaccine. From the RT-PCR reads, TCRdb called clonotypes with MiXCR, one entry per CDR3 protein. The table includes around 470,000 distinct CDR3 sequences, approximately 7.2% detected once. CDR3 size: 16 residues. Unmatched junction bases numbered 8, after V lost 5 bases and J lost 5 bases. Germline lookup yields CDR1 SGHRS and CDR2 YFSETQ. This clonotype was observed many times. This clonotype was obtained from a man aged 50-75 years who received an inactivated influenza vaccine. Sequencing used PBMCs from blood, obtained less than 30 months after vaccination. V gene TRBV5-1 combines with J gene TRBJ2-1; the match to TRBD1 covers 12 bases. CDR3 in amino acids: CASRDPRDRGHNEQFF. Here the CDR3 DNA reads TGCGCCAGCAGGGACCCACGGGACAGGGGGCACAATGAGCAGTTCTTC.